The TCR beta chain described here comes from a study of blood T cell repertoires in COVID-19. Study context: Material from acute and convalescent COVID-19 was sourced from the United States, Italy and Spain. T cells, B-cell-depleted T cells, or PBMCs provided the cDNA or gDNA that served as material.

Worth noting for this clone: Within the sample, other DNA sequences also encode this same CDR3.

Authors' data handling: Estimates of nucleated cell counts were drawn from the amplification of reference gene primers. Clones were sequenced by immunoSEQ multiplex PCR, and TCRdb holds only the in-frame ones, with some missing. That table furnishes V, J and clone size, whereas the DNA furnished D and trimming. The table has around 260,000 clones, about 89% seen once; the top ten hold roughly 0.8%. With V trimmed by 4 bases and J by 7 bases, 5 bases remained unmatched. CDR1 and CDR2 from the germline V gene are MRHNA and SNTAGT. This CDR3 comprises 15 residues. The receptor's source is a man aged 25 to 40 with acute or convalescent COVID-19. V and J are TRBV6-4 and TRBJ1-5; 12 bases fit TRBD1. Input material: peripheral blood. This CDR3 reads CASSAGTGGGQPQHF. The CDR3 coding sequence is TGTGCCAGCAGTGCCGGGACAGGGGGCGGCCAGCCCCAGCATTTT.